Below are 14 T cell receptor beta chains sequenced from a single sample in a study of blood T cell repertoires in COVID-19. TCRdb's table, derived via immunoSEQ multiplex PCR, lists solely in-frame clones and lacks some. Of a few hundred thousand clones listed, approximately 88% are singletons. Sequencing input: peripheral blood. These receptors were obtained from a woman aged 25 to 39 with COVID-19, enrolled during active disease.

The genes are TRBV2 and TRBJ1-5; D is unclear. Germline V CDR1 and CDR2: SNHLY, FYNNEI. The CDR3 is 15 amino acids. V lost 5 bases and J lost 2, with 13 bases in between. The CDR3 sequence: CASSSTGAGNQPQHF. The DNA of the CDR3 is TGTGCCAGCAGTTCTACGGGAGCGGGCAATCAGCCCCAGCATTTT.

This chain connects TRBV2 to TRBJ2-5, with 10 bases identical to TRBD2. The germline CDR1 and CDR2 sequences are SNHLY and FYNNEI. CDR3 length: 18 amino acids. Trimming took 7 bases from V and 1 from J; bases not matched to a gene: 15. The CDR3 DNA reads as TGTGCCAGCACCCACCGCTACCTGACTAGCGGGTCCCAAGAGACCCAGTACTTC. It is translated as CASTHRYLTSGSQETQYF.

The chain joins TRBV11-2 to TRBJ2-2; possible D gene TRBD1, 5 bases. The CDR3 totals 16 residues. The V end lost 2 bases, the J end lost 8 bases, and 18 bases lay between the germline ends. CDR1 SGHAT and CDR2 FQNNGV come from the germline V gene. The CDR3 sequence is CASSLFAAGILGELFF. CDR3 DNA: TGTGCCAGCAGCTTATTCGCGGCAGGGATTCTGGGGGAGCTGTTTTTT.

V is TRBV6-2 or TRBV6-3 and J is TRBJ2-7; TRBD2 matches at 7 bases. The CDR3 loop spans 14 amino acids. Germline V gene sequence: CDR1 MNHEY, CDR2 SVGEGT. V trimming: 0 bases; J trimming: 6 bases; junction bases outside the gene matches: 5. The CDR3 spells CASSYSGLRAEQYF. The CDR3 DNA reads TGTGCCAGCAGTTACTCGGGACTAAGAGCCGAGCAGTACTTC.

The chain combines TRBV27 with TRBJ2-3; TRBD2 is a possible D gene (6 bases). CDR1 MNHEY and CDR2 SMNVEV come from the germline V gene (reference sequence). Trimming stripped 3 bases from V and 5 bases from J, with 6 bases between. This CDR3 is 12 amino acids long. In nucleotides, the CDR3 is TGTGCCAGCAGTTTGGAGGGAGATACGCAGTATTTT. Translation gives CASSLEGDTQYF.

The V and J genes are TRBV5-5 and TRBJ2-1; the match to TRBD2 covers 8 bases. CDR1 and CDR2 (germline): SGHKS, YYEKEE (reference sequence). The CDR3 runs to 12 residues. The V gene end was trimmed by 4 bases and the J gene end by 10 bases; junction bases not matched to a gene: 4. The CDR3: CASSLGLAEQFF. The CDR3 DNA is TGTGCCAGCAGCCTAGGACTAGCAGAGCAGTTCTTC.

The chain is built from TRBV27 and TRBJ1-5, with TRBD1 as a possible D gene (5 bases). This CDR3 has 16 residues. The germline V gene has CDR1 MNHEY and CDR2 SMNVEV (reference sequence). Trimming removed 5 bases from V and 0 bases from J, with 14 bases in between. The CDR3 coding sequence is TGTGCCAGCAGTCCCCAGAATGGACATAGCAATCAGCCCCAGCATTTT. Protein product: CASSPQNGHSNQPQHF.

This clone occurred once. V is TRBV9 and J is TRBJ2-1, with 15 bases aligning to TRBD2. V shed 4 bases, J shed 6 bases, and the junction held 8 bases outside the gene matches. The CDR3 sequence is 17 residues long. Germline V CDR1 and CDR2: SGDLS, YYNGEE. CDR3 nucleotides: TGTGCCAGCAGCCCCTCCGGGACTAGCGGGGGGTCCAATGAGCAGTTCTTC. It yields the protein CASSPSGTSGGSNEQFF.

This chain connects TRBV28 to TRBJ1-4; 10 nucleotides line up with TRBD1. V lost 11 bases and J lost 3; bases outside the gene matches: 0. The CDR3 loop spans 12 amino acids. Germline-derived CDR1 and CDR2 are MDHEN and SYDVKM. CDR3 coding DNA: TGTGCCGGACAGGGGGCTAATGAAAAACTGTTTTTT. Translated: CAGQGANEKLFF. The variable domain in full, with the rest retrieved from reference TRBV28 and TRBJ1-4, is DVKVTQSSRYLVKRTGEKVFLECVQDMDHENMFWYRQDPGLGLRLIYFSYDVKMKEKGDIPEGYSVSREKKERFSLILESASTNQTSMYLCAGQGANEKLFFGSGTQLSVL.

The chain recombines TRBV15 with TRBJ2-7; TRBD1 matches 9 bases. The CDR3 spans 16 residues. After removal of 0 bases from V and 2 bases from J, the junction contained 5 bases not matched to a gene. Germline CDR1 and CDR2: LNHNV and YYDKDF (reference sequence). CDR3 DNA: TGTGCCACCAGCAGAGAAGGACAGGGGTACACCTACGAGCAGTACTTC. Its translation is CATSREGQGYTYEQYF.

The CDR3 loop reads CASSDGQGFTEAFF. In DNA, the CDR3 is TGTGCCAGCAGTGATGGACAGGGCTTCACTGAAGCTTTCTTT. The chain is built from TRBV6-4 and TRBJ1-1; 8 bases match TRBD1. V dropped 3 bases and J dropped 4; count of bases not matched to a gene: 4. Germline CDR1 is MRHNA and CDR2 is SNTAGT. The CDR3 is made up of 14 amino acids.

This clone has only one observation. CDR3 protein: CARRDGYTF. The CDR3 nucleotides read TGTGCCCGGAGGGATGGCTACACCTTC. The genes are TRBV11-2 and TRBJ1-2; no clear D gene. V dropped 11 bases and J dropped 6 bases, with 7 bases sitting between them. CDR1 and CDR2 (germline): SGHAT, FQNNGV. The CDR3 is made up of 9 amino acids. The whole variable domain, filled in from reference TRBV11-2 and TRBJ1-2, reads EAGVAQSPRYKIIEKRQSVAFWCNPISGHATLYWYQQILGQGPKLLIQFQNNGVVDDSQLPKDRFSAERLKGVDSTLKIQPAKLEDSAVYLCARRDGYTFGSGTRLTVV.

The CDR3 region has the DNA TGCGCCAGCAGCCATAACACCAATGAGCAGTTCTTC. Protein: CASSHNTNEQFF. V usage is TRBV4-1 and J usage is TRBJ2-1; D is undetermined. V was shortened by 3 bases and J by 6 bases, with 6 bases between the two germline ends. This CDR3 region has 12 residues. Germline V gene data show CDR1 as MGHRA and CDR2 as YSYEKL.

This clone was recorded once. CDR3 loop: CASSLRTSGAYGQFF. The CDR3 nucleotides are TGCGCCAGCAGCTTGAGGACTAGCGGGGCATACGGGCAGTTCTTC. The V gene is TRBV5-1, the J gene TRBJ2-1, with 12 positions matching TRBD2. Germline V gene lookup returns CDR1 SGHRS and CDR2 YFSETQ. The CDR3 is 15 residues long. With V trimmed by 1 base and J by 12 bases, 8 bases remained unmatched.